What follows are 17 T cell receptor beta chains derived from one specimen sequenced in a study of OX40 agonist ivuxolimab in advanced cancers. Data came from immunoSEQ multiplex PCR; TCRdb stores just in-frame clones and leaves some out. Of more than 85,000 clones in the sample, about nine tenths were seen once. The source was CD4+ or CD8+ T cells sorted from blood, collected in a trial of the OX40 agonist ivuxolimab. These receptors came from an adult with an advanced solid tumor such as melanoma, head and neck, liver or kidney cancer.

The chain joins TRBV27 to TRBJ2-2; unclear D gene. CDR1 is MNHEY and CDR2 is SMNVEV in the germline V gene (reference sequence). Trimming pared 8 bases from V and 5 bases from J, leaving 9 bases between. The CDR3 sequence is 12 residues long. This CDR3 is CASFHGTGELFF. The CDR3 DNA sequence: TGTGCCAGCTTCCACGGGACCGGGGAGCTGTTTTTT.

The V call is TRBV7-9, the J call TRBJ2-1; 14 bases fit TRBD2. The length of the CDR3 is 16 residues. The V segment lost 2 bases and the J segment 8 bases; nucleotides outside the gene matches: 5. Germline CDR1 SEHNR, CDR2 FQNEAQ (reference sequence). CDR3 nucleotide sequence: TGTGCCAGCAGCTTACACGGGACTAGCGGGAGCGATGAGCAGTTCTTC. It specifies CASSLHGTSGSDEQFF.

The J gene is TRBJ1-2, the V gene TRBV7-9; D is uncertain. Germline CDR1 and CDR2: SEHNR and FQNEAQ (reference sequence). V shed 5 bases and J shed 3 bases, with 16 bases lying between them. The length of the CDR3 is 15 residues. The CDR3: CASSPLAGTDYGYTF. In DNA form, the CDR3 reads TGTGCCAGCAGCCCGCTCGCCGGCACCGACTATGGCTACACCTTC.

This rearrangement joins TRBV10-2 to TRBJ2-3; the match to TRBD2 covers 10 bases. Trimming at V came to 2 bases and at J to 0 bases, leaving 5 bases not matched to a gene. The CDR3 spans 17 residues. Per germline, CDR1 WSHSY and CDR2 SAAADI. The CDR3 spells CASSELAGASSTDTQYF. Here the CDR3 DNA reads TGCGCCAGCAGTGAGCTAGCGGGAGCCTCTAGCACAGATACGCAGTATTTT.

J is TRBJ2-7 and V is TRBV10-3; 12 bases fit TRBD2. Germline V gene lookup returns CDR1 ENHRY and CDR2 SYGVKD. After removal of 5 bases from V and 2 bases from J, the junction contained 4 bases not matched to a gene. This CDR3 is 15 amino acids long. CDR3 sequence (DNA): TGTGCCATCAGTCTGACTAGCGGGAGTACCTACGAGCAGTACTTC. This translates into CAISLTSGSTYEQYF.

J is TRBJ1-5 and V is TRBV4-1; D gene ambiguous. The V end was cut by 3 bases, the J end by 1 base, with 7 bases between. The CDR3 is 14 amino acids. Germline-derived CDR1 and CDR2 are MGHRA and YSYEKL. The CDR3 region has the DNA TGCGCCAGCAGCCAGGTCCTGAGCAATCAGCCCCAGCATTTT. Protein product: CASSQVLSNQPQHF.

The V and J genes are TRBV19 and TRBJ1-4; possible D gene TRBD1, 5 bases. V shed 10 bases and J shed 8 bases, with 14 bases lying between them. Germline V CDR1 and CDR2: LNHDA, SQIVND (reference sequence). There are 12 residues in the CDR3. The CDR3 is CAIGAFREKLFF. Written as DNA, the CDR3 is TGTGCCATCGGGGCATTCAGGGAAAAACTGTTTTTT.

The CDR3 region has the DNA TGTGCCAGCAGCTTGAGGGACCGGGAAGCCAAAAACATTCAGTACTTC. Translation: CASSLRDREAKNIQYF. This rearrangement joins TRBV7-9 to TRBJ2-4, with D possibly called TRBD1 or TRBD2 (5 bases each). This CDR3 is 16 amino acids long. In germline, CDR1 is SEHNR, CDR2 FQNEAQ (reference sequence). V was clipped by 3 bases and J by 0 bases, with 12 bases between them.

The CDR3 spells CASSKGQGVYEQYF. The CDR3 nucleotides read TGTGCCAGCAGCAAAGGACAGGGGGTATACGAGCAGTACTTC. The rearrangement joins TRBV11-3 to TRBJ2-7; 10 bases are a match to TRBD1. The CDR3 runs 14 residues. V shed 5 bases and J 4 bases; nucleotides not matched to a gene: 5. CDR1 is SGHNT and CDR2 is YENEEA in the germline V gene. Using reference TRBV11-3 and TRBJ2-7 for the parts outside the CDR3, the full variable domain is EAGVVQSPRYKIIEKKQPVAFWCNPISGHNTLYWYLQNLGQGPELLIRYENEEAVDDSQLPKDRFSAERLKGVDSTLKIQPAELGDSAVYLCASSKGQGVYEQYFGPGTRLTVT.

The chain carries TRBV4-2 and TRBJ2-3; D remains ambiguous. Germline loops: CDR1 LGHNA, CDR2 YNFKEQ. The germline V and J ends were trimmed by 1 base and 0 bases, with 8 bases remaining between them. This CDR3 is 15 amino acids long. The CDR3 spells CASSQVFGSTDTQYF. Here the CDR3 DNA reads TGTGCCAGCAGCCAAGTATTTGGTAGCACAGATACGCAGTATTTT.

The chain combines TRBV15 with TRBJ2-1; D remains unclear. Trimming shortened V by 1 base and J by 11 bases, and 12 bases separated the two germline ends. Germline V gene data show CDR1 as LNHNV and CDR2 as YYDKDF (reference sequence). The CDR3 sequence is 13 residues long. The CDR3 DNA reads as TGTGCCACCAGCAGAGGGAGCACCCTTAAGCAGTTCTTC. It codes for CATSRGSTLKQFF. Using reference TRBV15 and TRBJ2-1 for the parts outside the CDR3, the full variable domain is DAMVIQNPRYQVTQFGKPVTLSCSQTLNHNVMYWYQQKSSQAPKLLFHYYDKDFNNEADTPDNFQSRRPNTSFCFLDIRSPGLGDTAMYLCATSRGSTLKQFFGPGTRLTVL.

This clone was recorded once. The V gene is TRBV11-3, the J gene TRBJ2-5, with D possibly being TRBD1 or TRBD2 (5 bases each). V dropped 5 bases and J dropped 5 bases, with 15 bases sitting between them. Germline CDR1 reads SGHNT; CDR2 reads YENEEA. The CDR3 has 14 amino acids. CDR3 loop: CASSPGAGLETQYF. Here the CDR3 DNA reads TGTGCCAGCAGCCCCGGGGCTGGGTTGGAGACCCAGTACTTC.

This clone was detected once. The rearrangement joins TRBV19 to TRBJ2-7, with 8 positions matching TRBD1. Germline V gives CDR1 LNHDA, CDR2 SQIVND (reference sequence). The J segment lost 6 bases and the V segment lost 3 bases, leaving 7 bases of the junction unmatched. CDR3 length equals 14 residues. CDR3 protein: CASSIQGAAGEQYF. CDR3 sequence (DNA): TGTGCCAGTAGTATTCAGGGGGCGGCCGGCGAGCAGTACTTC.

The chain has TRBV7-2 and TRBJ2-2; 7 nucleotides agree with TRBD2. V lost 2 bases and J lost 4; bases outside the gene matches: 13. The CDR3 length is 18 residues. CDR1 is SGHTA, CDR2 FQGNSA, per germline. In DNA form, the CDR3 reads TGTGCCAGCAGCTTACACGGGAGGCTAAGGAGGGGCACCGGGGAGCTGTTTTTT. This translates into CASSLHGRLRRGTGELFF.

This sequence joins TRBV5-1 and TRBJ2-3, with 8 nucleotides matching TRBD2. The germline V gene encodes CDR1 SGHRS and CDR2 YFSETQ. The CDR3 contains 20 residues. Unmatched junction bases numbered 19, after V lost 4 bases and J lost 0 bases. CDR3 nucleotides: TGCGCCAGCAGCCCTAATAAAGATCGCAGGACTAGCCGCAGCACAGATACGCAGTATTTT. Residues: CASSPNKDRRTSRSTDTQYF.

The chain is built from TRBV27 and TRBJ1-4; unclear D gene. V was pared by 4 bases and J by 8 bases, with 11 bases between. CDR3 length: 13 residues. In germline, CDR1 is MNHEY, CDR2 SMNVEV (reference sequence). The CDR3 sequence is CASSSITGEKLFF. The CDR3 DNA sequence: TGTGCCAGCAGTTCTATCACGGGGGAAAAACTGTTTTTT.

This clone has a handful of counts. This chain links TRBV2 with TRBJ2-2, with 11 bases that match TRBD2. The CDR3 consists of 15 residues. CDR1 is SNHLY, CDR2 FYNNEI, per germline. The ends lost 8 bases at V and 4 bases at J; junction bases unmatched: 6. The CDR3 is CASVLAGGSTGELFF. CDR3 sequence (DNA): TGTGCCAGCGTGCTAGCGGGAGGTTCCACCGGGGAGCTGTTTTTT.